These T cell receptor beta chains were read from a single sample in a study of identical twins. Each CDR3 protein gets one entry after TCRdb re-called the 5' RACE reads with MiXCR. The repertoire holds 250,000 or so distinct CDR3 sequences, with about 7.5% as singletons. Another study also made use of these data, one on yellow fever vaccine responses in identical twins.

Sequencing was carried out using CD8+ T cells sorted from blood. These receptors were taken from a woman younger than 30 in good health. Both conserved end residues are part of each CDR3. Each record gives: V gene, J gene, clone size, CDR3 length, CDR3 protein. Size is stated for part of the rows, as once, few or many counts, or as a class when the clone is expanded.

V gene: TRBV11-2
J gene: TRBJ2-1
clone size: -
CDR3 length: 17
CDR3 protein: CASSLESSGRWNNEQFF

V gene: TRBV15
J gene: TRBJ2-3
clone size: few
CDR3 length: 18
CDR3 protein: CATSSHSGGLESTDTQYF

V gene: TRBV10-2
J gene: TRBJ2-1
clone size: few
CDR3 length: 16
CDR3 protein: CASSTGLAGGANEQFF

V gene: TRBV27
J gene: TRBJ1-4
clone size: -
CDR3 length: 18
CDR3 protein: CASSLAIGQRKHRKGLFF

V gene: TRBV27
J gene: TRBJ1-1
clone size: few
CDR3 length: 12
CDR3 protein: CASSGWTTEAFF

V gene: TRBV11-2
J gene: TRBJ1-1
clone size: few
CDR3 length: 15
CDR3 protein: CASRQTGRLNTEAFF

V gene: TRBV20-1
J gene: TRBJ2-1
clone size: few
CDR3 length: 15
CDR3 protein: CSAIPGLAVYNEQFF

V gene: TRBV7-8
J gene: TRBJ2-1
clone size: few
CDR3 length: 14
CDR3 protein: CASSLRLAPDEQFF

V gene: TRBV14
J gene: TRBJ2-1
clone size: few
CDR3 length: 15
CDR3 protein: CASSLIGQPNNEQFF

V gene: TRBV12-3/TRBV12-4
J gene: TRBJ1-1
clone size: many
CDR3 length: 14
CDR3 protein: CASSLGGEGTEAFF